Reported below is one T cell receptor (beta chain). These data come from a study of Ad26.COV2.S vaccination and SARS-CoV-2 variants. The treatment here: 15 to 20 received Ad26.COV2.S at low or high dose, single or two shots; 5 received placebo; per-sample allocation not given. The study sampled participants on day 63 after the first vaccine or placebo injection. Germline V CDR1 and CDR2: MNHEY, SVGEGT. V was shortened by 2 bases and J by 0 bases, with 13 bases between the two germline ends. This CDR3 comprises 16 residues. Sequencing used immunoSEQ multiplex PCR; TCRdb keeps in-frame clones, though not all of them. The repertoire consists of around 320,000 clones, with about 82% occurring once and the leading ten covering approximately 2%.

Sequenced material: peripheral blood, taken in a trial of Ad26.COV2.S vaccine versus placebo. This clonotype was obtained from a person between 18 and 59 years old who received the Ad26.COV2.S COVID-19 vaccine or a placebo. The V gene is TRBV6-2 or TRBV6-3, the J gene TRBJ1-2; tentatively, D is TRBD1 (5 bases). The DNA for the CDR3 is TGTGCCAGCAGTTACCGTATCGGGGGACCTAACTATGGCTACACCTTC. Encoded protein: CASSYRIGGPNYGYTF.